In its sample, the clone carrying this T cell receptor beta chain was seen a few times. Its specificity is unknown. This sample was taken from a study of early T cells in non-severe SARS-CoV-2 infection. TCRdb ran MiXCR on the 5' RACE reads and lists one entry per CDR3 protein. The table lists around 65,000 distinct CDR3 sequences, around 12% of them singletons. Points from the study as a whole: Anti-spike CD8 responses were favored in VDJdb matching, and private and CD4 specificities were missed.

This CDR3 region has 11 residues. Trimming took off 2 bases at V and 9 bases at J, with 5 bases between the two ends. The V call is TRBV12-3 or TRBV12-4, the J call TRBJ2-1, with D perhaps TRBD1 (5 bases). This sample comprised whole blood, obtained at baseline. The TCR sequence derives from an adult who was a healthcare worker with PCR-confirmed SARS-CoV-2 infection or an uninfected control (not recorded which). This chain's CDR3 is CASSLRGEQFF. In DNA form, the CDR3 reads TGTGCCAGCAGTTTAAGGGGTGAGCAGTTCTTC.